The clone carrying this T cell receptor (beta chain) was observed many times. TCRdb ran MiXCR on the PCR reads and lists one entry per CDR3 protein. The table lists some 650,000 distinct CDR3 sequences, around 20% of them singletons, with roughly 0.9% in the top ten. The data were obtained in a study of molecular identifiers for immune sequencing clone quantification. V lost 3 bases and J 10 bases, leaving 14 bases between the germline ends. Germline CDR1 GTSNPN, CDR2 SVGIG (reference sequence). This CDR3 comprises 12 residues. Sequenced sample: naive CD8+ T cells from blood, with Jurkat cell RNA spiked in. As for subset: FACS-sorted CD8+CD4-CCR7+CD45RA+ naive T cells. This TCR came from a human donor in good health. Some libraries in this study had Jurkat cell RNA spiked in. The V gene is TRBV30, the J gene TRBJ2-3; a possible D gene is TRBD2 (6 bases). The CDR3 region is CAWRPIGDSQYF. DNA of the CDR3: TGTGCCTGGAGACCGATCGGGGACTCGCAGTATTTT.